A selection of T cell receptor beta chains follows, all from one sample in a study of T cells in Graves' hyperthyroidism and ophthalmopathy. MiXCR, run by TCRdb on the multiplex PCR reads, gives a single entry per CDR3 protein. The profile shows some 760,000 distinct CDR3 sequences, around 15% of them singletons. Material for sequencing was blood. The receptors stem from a woman between 18 and 29 years old with Graves' hyperthyroidism. CDR3s leave out the opening cysteine and the closing phenylalanine or tryptophan. The order of the fields is J gene, V gene, CDR3 protein.

>TRBJ2-7|TRBV6-1
ASTPTPNSYEQY
>TRBJ2-1|TRBV29-1
SGRGRNYNEQF
>TRBJ2-7|TRBV27
ASSFGQLSSYEQY
>TRBJ2-2|TRBV6-9
ASSYKEPGLAVTRELF
>TRBJ1-6|TRBV15
ATSAQINSPLH
>TRBJ2-1|TRBV3-1
ASKNSGSTNEQF
>TRBJ2-3|TRBV30
AWSGQGFSDTQY
>TRBJ2-7|TRBV9
ASSHHKDREGYEQY
>TRBJ1-5|TRBV10-3
AISDSAPQPQH
>TRBJ2-5|TRBV4-1
ASNSRPGLAGAQETQY
>TRBJ1-4|TRBV11-3
ASSLGLGPATNEKLF
>TRBJ1-5|TRBV20-1
SAGARDQPQH
>TRBJ2-5|TRBV11-3
ASSLSSGYETQY
>TRBJ2-1|TRBV7-9
TSSLGRGTSGSNEQF
>TRBJ2-5|TRBV7-2
ASSSQGTAFYLGAQY
>TRBJ2-7|TRBV28
ASSFGLIRQY
>TRBJ1-1|TRBV2
ASSRQGNTEAF
>TRBJ2-3|TRBV20-1
SASRGLATDTQY
>TRBJ1-5|TRBV2
ATNRDSGQPQH